This T cell receptor (beta chain) is drawn from a study of T-cell reconstitution after alpha-beta-depleted transplantation in children (dated by TCRdb to about 2016). The study in broad terms: The study quantitatively tracked T-cell immune reconstitution after TCRalphabeta/CD19-depleted allogeneic hematopoietic cell transplantation in children using TCR repertoire profiling.

This clonotype showed up many times. The antigen it recognizes is unknown. Base qualities are missing; no much larger clone stands one base away. Library construction relied on PCR. Instrument on record: Illumina HiSeq 2500. TCR libraries were prepared with molecular barcoding, using unique molecular identifiers to normalize TCRbeta repertoire quantification. TCRdb redid the processing of the public reads, applying fastp at Q25 and MiXCR, and retained in-frame beta chains. Entries that share a CDR3 protein sequence are merged under the most common genes and DNA. The sample has more than 200,000 distinct CDR3 sequences on record, 9% to 10% of them singletons. Less than 6% of the sample is taken by the ten largest. The CDR3, cysteine through phenylalanine, is 15 amino acids long. Only the CDR3 part of the read is kept: 45 bases, read in frame from the first base. Per the germline V gene, SGDLS is the CDR1 and YYNGEE is the CDR2. Deletion took 0 bases off V and 2 bases off J, with a span of 11 bases between the germline ends.

The chain employs TRBV9 and TRBJ1-2, and the D gene may be TRBD1, 6 bases matching. The TCR was taken from a human donor who donated a stem cell graft to a child with SCID. The material was PBMCs from the stem cell graft donor, obtained from the stem cell graft. For the CDR3, the sequence is CASSVEAGDNYGYTF. The DNA sequence follows: TGTGCCAGCAGCGTAGAGGCAGGGGACAACTATGGCTACACCTTC.